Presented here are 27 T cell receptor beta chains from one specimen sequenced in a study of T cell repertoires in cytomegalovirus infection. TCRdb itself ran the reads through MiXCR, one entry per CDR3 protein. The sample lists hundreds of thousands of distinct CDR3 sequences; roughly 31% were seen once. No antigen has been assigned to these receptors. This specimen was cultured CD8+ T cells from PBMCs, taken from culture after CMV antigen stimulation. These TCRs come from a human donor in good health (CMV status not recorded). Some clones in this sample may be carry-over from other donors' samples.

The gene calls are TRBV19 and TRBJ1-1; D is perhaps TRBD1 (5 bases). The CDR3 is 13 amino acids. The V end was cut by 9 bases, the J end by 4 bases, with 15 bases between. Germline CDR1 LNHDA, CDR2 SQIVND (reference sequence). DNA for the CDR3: TGTGCCAGCGTGACAGACGTGCCCACTGAAGCTTTCTTT. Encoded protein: CASVTDVPTEAFF. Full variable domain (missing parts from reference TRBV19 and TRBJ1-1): DGGITQSPKYLFRKEGQNVTLSCEQNLNHDAMYWYRQDPGQGLRLIYYSQIVNDFQKGDIAEGYSVSREKKESFPLTVTSAQKNPTAFYLCASVTDVPTEAFFGQGTRLTVV.

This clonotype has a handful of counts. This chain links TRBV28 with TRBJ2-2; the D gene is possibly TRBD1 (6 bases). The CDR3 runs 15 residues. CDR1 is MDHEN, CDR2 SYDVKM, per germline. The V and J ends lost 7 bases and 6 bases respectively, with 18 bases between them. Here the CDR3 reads CASKRGLGPAGELFF. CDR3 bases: TGTGCCAGCAAAAGGGGGTTGGGGCCTGCCGGGGAGCTGTTTTTT.

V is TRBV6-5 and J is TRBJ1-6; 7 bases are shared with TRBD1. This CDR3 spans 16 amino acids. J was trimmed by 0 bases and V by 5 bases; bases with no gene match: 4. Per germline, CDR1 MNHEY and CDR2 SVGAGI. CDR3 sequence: CASSDRVRSYNSPLHF. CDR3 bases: TGTGCCAGCAGTGACAGGGTTCGCTCCTATAATTCACCCCTCCACTTT.

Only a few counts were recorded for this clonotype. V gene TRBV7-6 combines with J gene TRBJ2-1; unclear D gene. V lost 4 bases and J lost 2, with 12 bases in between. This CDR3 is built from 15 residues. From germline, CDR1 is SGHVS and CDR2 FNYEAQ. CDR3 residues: CASSSSGPTYNEQFF. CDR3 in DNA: TGTGCCAGCAGCTCGAGTGGGCCTACCTACAATGAGCAGTTCTTC.

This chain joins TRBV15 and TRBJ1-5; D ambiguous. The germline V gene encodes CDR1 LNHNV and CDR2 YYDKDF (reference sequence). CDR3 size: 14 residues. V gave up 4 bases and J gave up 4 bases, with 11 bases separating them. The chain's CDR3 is CATSTDQANQPQHF. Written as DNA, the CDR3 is TGTGCCACCAGCACCGATCAGGCGAATCAGCCCCAGCATTTT.

The CDR3, as DNA: TGTGCCACCAGCAGAGATAGGCCGGGAGGGGCCAACGTCCTGACTTTC. It translates to CATSRDRPGGANVLTF. The rearrangement uses TRBV15 and TRBJ2-6; D is perhaps TRBD2 (5 bases). The CDR3 sequence is 16 residues long. Germline V CDR1 and CDR2: LNHNV, YYDKDF (reference sequence). Trimming pared 0 bases from V and 4 bases from J, leaving 10 bases between.

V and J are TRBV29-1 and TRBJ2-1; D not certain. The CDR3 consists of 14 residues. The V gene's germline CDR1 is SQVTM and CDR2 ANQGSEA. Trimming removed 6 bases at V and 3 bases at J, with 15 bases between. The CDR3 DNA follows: TGCAGCGTCCTCCCAAGGGTGGTCTACAATGAGCAGTTCTTC. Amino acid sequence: CSVLPRVVYNEQFF.

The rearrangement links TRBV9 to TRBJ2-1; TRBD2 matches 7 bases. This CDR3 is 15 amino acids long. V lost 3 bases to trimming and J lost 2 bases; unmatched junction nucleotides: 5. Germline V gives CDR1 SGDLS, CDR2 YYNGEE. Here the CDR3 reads CASSGGGLTYNEQFF. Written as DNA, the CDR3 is TGTGCCAGCAGCGGGGGAGGGCTTACCTACAATGAGCAGTTCTTC.

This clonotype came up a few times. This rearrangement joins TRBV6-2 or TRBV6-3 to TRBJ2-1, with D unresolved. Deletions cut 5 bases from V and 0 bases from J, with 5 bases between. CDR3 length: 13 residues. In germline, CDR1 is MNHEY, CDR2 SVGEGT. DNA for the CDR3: TGTGCCAGCAGTCACGCCTCCTACAATGAGCAGTTCTTC. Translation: CASSHASYNEQFF.

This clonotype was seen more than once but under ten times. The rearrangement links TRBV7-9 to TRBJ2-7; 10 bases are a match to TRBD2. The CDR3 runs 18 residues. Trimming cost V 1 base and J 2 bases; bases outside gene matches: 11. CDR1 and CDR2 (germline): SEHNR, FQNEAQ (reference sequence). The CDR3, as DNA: TGTGCCAGCAGCTTAGTCCCTAGGGTAGCGGGGGGAACCTACGAGCAGTACTTC. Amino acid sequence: CASSLVPRVAGGTYEQYF.

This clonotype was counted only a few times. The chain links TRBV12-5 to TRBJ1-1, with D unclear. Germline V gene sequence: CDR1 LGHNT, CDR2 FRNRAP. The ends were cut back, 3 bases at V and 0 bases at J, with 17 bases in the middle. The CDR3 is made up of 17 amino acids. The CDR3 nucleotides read TGTGCTAGTGGTTTCAACAGCCACGAGTTCATGAACACTGAAGCTTTCTTT. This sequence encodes CASGFNSHEFMNTEAFF.

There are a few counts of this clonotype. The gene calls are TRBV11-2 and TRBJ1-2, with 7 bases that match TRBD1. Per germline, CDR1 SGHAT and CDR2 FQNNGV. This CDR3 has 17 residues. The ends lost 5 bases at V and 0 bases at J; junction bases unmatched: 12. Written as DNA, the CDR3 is TGTGCCAGCAGCCCCTGGGACAGCGAACCTTCTAACTATGGCTACACCTTC. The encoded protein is CASSPWDSEPSNYGYTF.

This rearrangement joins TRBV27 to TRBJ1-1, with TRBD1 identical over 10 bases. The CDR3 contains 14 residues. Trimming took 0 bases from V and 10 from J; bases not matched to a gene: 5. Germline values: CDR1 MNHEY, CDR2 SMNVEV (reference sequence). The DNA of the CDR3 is TGTGCCAGCAGTTTATCCGGGACAGGGGAAAGAGCTTTCTTT. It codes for CASSLSGTGERAFF.

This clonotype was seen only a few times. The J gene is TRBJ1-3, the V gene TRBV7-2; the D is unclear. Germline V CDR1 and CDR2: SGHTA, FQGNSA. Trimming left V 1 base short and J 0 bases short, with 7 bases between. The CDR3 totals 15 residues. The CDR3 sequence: CASSLDEGSGNTIYF. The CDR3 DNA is TGTGCCAGCAGCTTAGATGAGGGCTCTGGAAACACCATATATTTT.

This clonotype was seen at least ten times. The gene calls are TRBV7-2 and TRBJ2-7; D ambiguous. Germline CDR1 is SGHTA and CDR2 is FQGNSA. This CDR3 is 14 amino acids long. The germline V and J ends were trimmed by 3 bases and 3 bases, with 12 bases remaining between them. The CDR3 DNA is TGTGCCAGCAGCTTTGCGGAACATGGCTACGAGCAGTACTTC. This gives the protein CASSFAEHGYEQYF.

CDR3 sequence: CSARLTPDRAGQPQHF. DNA of the CDR3: TGCAGTGCTAGACTAACCCCTGACAGGGCTGGTCAGCCCCAGCATTTT. V gene TRBV20-1 combines with J gene TRBJ1-5, with TRBD1 identical over 7 bases. The CDR3 spans 16 residues. After removal of 2 bases from V and 6 bases from J, the junction contained 13 bases not matched to a gene. In germline, CDR1 is DFQATT, CDR2 SNEGSKA (reference sequence).

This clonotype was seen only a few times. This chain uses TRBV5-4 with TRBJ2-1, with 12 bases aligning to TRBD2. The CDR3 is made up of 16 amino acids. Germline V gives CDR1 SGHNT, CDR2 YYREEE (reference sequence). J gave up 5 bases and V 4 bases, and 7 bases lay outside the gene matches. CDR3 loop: CASSGASGGADNEQFF. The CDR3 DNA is TGTGCCAGCAGCGGTGCTAGCGGGGGGGCCGACAATGAGCAGTTCTTC.

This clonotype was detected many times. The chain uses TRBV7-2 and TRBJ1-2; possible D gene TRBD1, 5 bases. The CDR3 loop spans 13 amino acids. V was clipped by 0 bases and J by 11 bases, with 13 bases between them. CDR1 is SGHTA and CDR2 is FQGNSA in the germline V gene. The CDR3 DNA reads TGTGCCAGCAGCTTAGCGCGGGGGAGCCCTTACACCTTC. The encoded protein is CASSLARGSPYTF.

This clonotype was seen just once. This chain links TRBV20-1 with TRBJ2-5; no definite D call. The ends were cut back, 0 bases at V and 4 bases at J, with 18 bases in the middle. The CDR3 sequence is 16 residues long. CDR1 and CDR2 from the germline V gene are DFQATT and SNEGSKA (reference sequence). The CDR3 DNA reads TGCAGTGCTAGAGATCGCGACGATCTGAAGAGAGAGACCCAGTACTTC. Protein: CSARDRDDLKRETQYF.

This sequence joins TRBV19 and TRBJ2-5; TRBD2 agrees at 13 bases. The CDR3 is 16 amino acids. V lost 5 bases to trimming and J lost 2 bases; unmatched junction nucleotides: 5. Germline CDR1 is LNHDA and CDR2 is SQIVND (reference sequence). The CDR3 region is CASSSTTSGGQETQYF. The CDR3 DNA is TGTGCCAGTAGTTCTACGACTAGCGGGGGGCAAGAGACCCAGTACTTC.

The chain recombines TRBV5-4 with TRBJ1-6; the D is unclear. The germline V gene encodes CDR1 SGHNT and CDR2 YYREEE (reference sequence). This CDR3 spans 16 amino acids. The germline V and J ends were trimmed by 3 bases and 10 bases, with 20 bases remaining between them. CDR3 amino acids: CASSSMAWDLSSPLHF. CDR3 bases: TGTGCCAGCAGCTCAATGGCCTGGGATCTAAGCTCACCCCTCCACTTT.

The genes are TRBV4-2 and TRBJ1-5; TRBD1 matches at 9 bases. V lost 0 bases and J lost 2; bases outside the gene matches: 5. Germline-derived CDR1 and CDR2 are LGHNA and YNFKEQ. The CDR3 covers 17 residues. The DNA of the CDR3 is TGTGCCAGCAGCCAAGACCCGCGGGACAGGGGCAATCAGCCCCAGCATTTT. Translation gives CASSQDPRDRGNQPQHF.

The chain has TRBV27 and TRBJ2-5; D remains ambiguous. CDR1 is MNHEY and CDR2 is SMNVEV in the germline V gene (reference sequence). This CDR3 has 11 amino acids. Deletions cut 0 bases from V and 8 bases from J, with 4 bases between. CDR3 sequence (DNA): TGTGCCAGCAGTTTATCGAACACCCAGTACTTC. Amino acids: CASSLSNTQYF.

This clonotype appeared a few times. The CDR3 here is CASSTHEASGGRDTQYF. In nucleotides, the CDR3 is TGTGCCAGCAGCACGCATGAGGCTAGCGGGGGCCGGGATACGCAGTATTTT. The chain carries TRBV7-8 and TRBJ2-3; 10 bases match TRBD2. Trimming removed 5 bases from V and 6 bases from J; junction bases left unmatched: 14. CDR3 size: 17 residues. Germline V gene sequence: CDR1 SGHVS, CDR2 FQNEAQ.

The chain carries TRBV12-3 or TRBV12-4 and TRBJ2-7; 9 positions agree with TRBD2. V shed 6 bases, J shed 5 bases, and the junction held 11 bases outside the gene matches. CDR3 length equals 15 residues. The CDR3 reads CASRAGTSNGDEQYV. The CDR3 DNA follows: TGTGCCAGCAGGGCCGGGACTAGCAACGGAGACGAGCAGTACGTC.

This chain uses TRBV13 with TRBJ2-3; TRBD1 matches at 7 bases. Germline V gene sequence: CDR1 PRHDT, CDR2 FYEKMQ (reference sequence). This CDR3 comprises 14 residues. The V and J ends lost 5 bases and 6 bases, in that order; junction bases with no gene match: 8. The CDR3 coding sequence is TGTGCCAGCAGCCCTCGGGACAGTGAGGATACGCAGTATTTT. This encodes CASSPRDSEDTQYF.

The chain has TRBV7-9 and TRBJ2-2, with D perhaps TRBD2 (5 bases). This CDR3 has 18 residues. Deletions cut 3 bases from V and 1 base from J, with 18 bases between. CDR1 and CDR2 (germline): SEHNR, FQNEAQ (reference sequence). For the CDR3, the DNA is TGTGCCAGCAGCTTTAATGGGTTGAGGGTGAAGAACACCGGGGAGCTGTTTTTT. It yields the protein CASSFNGLRVKNTGELFF. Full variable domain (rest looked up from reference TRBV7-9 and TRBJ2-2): DTGVSQNPRHKITKRGQNVTFRCDPISEHNRLYWYRQTLGQGPEFLTYFQNEAQLEKSRLLSDRFSAERPKGSFSTLEIQRTEQGDSAMYLCASSFNGLRVKNTGELFFGEGSRLTVL.